A selection of T cell receptor beta chains follows, all from one sample in a study of blood T cell repertoires in COVID-19. TCRdb's copy holds only in-frame clones and misses some; the assay was immunoSEQ multiplex PCR. The sample has tens of thousands of clones; around 80% are singletons. Sequenced sample: peripheral blood. Source of these receptors: a man between 65 and 79 years old with acute or convalescent COVID-19. CDR3s include the opening cysteine and the closing phenylalanine or tryptophan. Fields, in order: J gene, V gene, CDR3 protein.

j_gene: TRBJ2-5
v_gene: TRBV3-1/TRBV3-2
CDR3aa: CASSLRDRGHQETQYF

j_gene: TRBJ2-7
v_gene: TRBV11-2
CDR3aa: CASSLVGGLYEQYF

j_gene: TRBJ1-1
v_gene: TRBV18
CDR3aa: CASSLGDRATEAFF

j_gene: TRBJ1-2
v_gene: TRBV24-1
CDR3aa: CATSDSSPGRGYTF

j_gene: TRBJ2-7
v_gene: TRBV4-2
CDR3aa: CASSQERVGGPYEQYF

j_gene: TRBJ1-1
v_gene: TRBV4-2
CDR3aa: CASSLELNTEAFF

j_gene: TRBJ2-7
v_gene: TRBV27
CDR3aa: CASSLGRGYEQYF

j_gene: TRBJ2-1
v_gene: TRBV7-2
CDR3aa: CASSLHYNEQFF

j_gene: TRBJ2-5
v_gene: TRBV7-8
CDR3aa: CASSWGRGEETQYF

j_gene: TRBJ2-7
v_gene: TRBV15
CDR3aa: CATSRVDSYEQYF

j_gene: TRBJ1-2
v_gene: TRBV2
CDR3aa: CASSEGPRYGYTF

j_gene: TRBJ2-7
v_gene: TRBV4-1
CDR3aa: CASSQEGVYEQYF

j_gene: TRBJ2-1
v_gene: TRBV15
CDR3aa: CATSRDGTGGNNEQFF

j_gene: TRBJ2-2
v_gene: TRBV5-4
CDR3aa: CASRQGQIGELFF

j_gene: TRBJ2-3
v_gene: TRBV5-1
CDR3aa: CASSWGLPSSTDTQYF

j_gene: TRBJ2-7
v_gene: TRBV9
CDR3aa: CASSVPLARYEQYF

j_gene: TRBJ1-2
v_gene: TRBV12-3/TRBV12-4
CDR3aa: CASSPRDFYGYTF

j_gene: TRBJ1-1
v_gene: TRBV18
CDR3aa: CASSPGQGGTEAFF

j_gene: TRBJ1-3
v_gene: TRBV15
CDR3aa: CATSRGETGERNTIYF

j_gene: TRBJ2-2
v_gene: TRBV24-1
CDR3aa: CATSGPSPREGGSNTGELFF

j_gene: TRBJ1-6
v_gene: TRBV10-3
CDR3aa: CAISEWRRDSPLHF

j_gene: TRBJ2-1
v_gene: TRBV7-8
CDR3aa: CASSFLAGFYNEQFF

j_gene: TRBJ1-3
v_gene: TRBV30
CDR3aa: CAWSVRGDGNTIYF

j_gene: TRBJ1-2
v_gene: TRBV7-2
CDR3aa: CASSTGPQYGYTF

j_gene: TRBJ2-6
v_gene: TRBV3-1/TRBV3-2
CDR3aa: CASSQGIPGANVLTF